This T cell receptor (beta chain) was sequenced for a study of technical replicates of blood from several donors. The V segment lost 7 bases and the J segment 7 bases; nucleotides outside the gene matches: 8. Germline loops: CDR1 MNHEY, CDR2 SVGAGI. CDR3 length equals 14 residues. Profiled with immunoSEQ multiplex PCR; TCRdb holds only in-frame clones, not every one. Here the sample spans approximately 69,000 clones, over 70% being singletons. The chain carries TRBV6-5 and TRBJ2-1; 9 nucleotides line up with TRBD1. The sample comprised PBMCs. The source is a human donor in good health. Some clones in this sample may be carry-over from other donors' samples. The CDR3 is CASTKPGTGNEQFF. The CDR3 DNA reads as TGTGCCAGCACCAAACCGGGGACAGGGAATGAGCAGTTCTTC.